This T cell receptor (beta chain) originates from a study of control samples from healthy donors and cancer patients. The germline V gene encodes CDR1 SEHNR and CDR2 FQNEAQ (reference sequence). V lost 7 bases, J lost 5 bases, and 11 bases stayed unmatched. The CDR3 contains 15 residues. Libraries were prepared by immunoSEQ multiplex PCR; TCRdb keeps only in-frame clonotypes and omits some of them. The profile shows around 110,000 clones, over 90% of them singletons. The chain has TRBV7-9 and TRBJ2-5, with TRBD2 matching over 9 bases. The source of this sequence is a man aged 25 to 40 in good health. Sequencing was performed on blood. The CDR3 loop reads CASIPPSGERETQYF. The CDR3 DNA is TGTGCCAGCATCCCCCCTAGCGGGGAGAGGGAGACCCAGTACTTC.